Shown below are 8 T cell receptor beta chains from a single sample sequenced in a study of blood T cell repertoires in COVID-19. Assay used: immunoSEQ multiplex PCR; TCRdb lists only in-frame clones, some missing. There are roughly 280,000 clones in the sample; around 90% occur only once, and 2% to 2.5% lies in the top ten. Sample: peripheral blood. The receptors derive from a man aged 45-65 years with acute or convalescent COVID-19.

This rearrangement joins TRBV27 to TRBJ1-5; TRBD1 aligns across 8 bases. CDR1 is MNHEY, CDR2 SMNVEV, per germline (reference sequence). This CDR3 spans 16 amino acids. Trimming took 3 bases from V and 4 from J; bases not matched to a gene: 8. Here the CDR3 DNA reads TGTGCCAGCAGTTTGGGGACAGGCTGGGAGAATCAGCCCCAGCATTTT. Amino acid sequence: CASSLGTGWENQPQHF.

The J gene is TRBJ2-1, the V gene TRBV7-6, with TRBD2 matching over 13 bases. V lost 5 bases, J lost 10 bases, and 14 bases stayed unmatched. Germline V gives CDR1 SGHVS, CDR2 FNYEAQ. The CDR3 spans 17 residues. The DNA of the CDR3 is TGTGCCAGCAGCCGAACGCTCACTAGCGGGGGGGCCGGGGAGCAGTTCTTC. It encodes CASSRTLTSGGAGEQFF. The variable domain in full, completed from reference TRBV7-6 and TRBJ2-1, reads GAGVSQSPRYKVTKRGQDVALRCDPISGHVSLYWYRQALGQGPEFLTYFNYEAQQDKSGLPNDRFSAERPEGSISTLTIQRTEQRDSAMYRCASSRTLTSGGAGEQFFGPGTRLTVL.

The chain is built from TRBV7-9 and TRBJ1-5; D not certain. In germline, CDR1 is SEHNR, CDR2 FQNEAQ (reference sequence). The CDR3 is made up of 14 amino acids. V gave up 0 bases and J gave up 3 bases, with 6 bases separating them. CDR3 region: CASSLAGVNQPQHF. Here the CDR3 DNA reads TGTGCCAGCAGCTTAGCGGGCGTCAATCAGCCCCAGCATTTT. Filled out from reference TRBV7-9 and TRBJ1-5, the complete variable domain reads DTGVSQNPRHKITKRGQNVTFRCDPISEHNRLYWYRQTLGQGPEFLTYFQNEAQLEKSRLLSDRFSAERPKGSFSTLEIQRTEQGDSAMYLCASSLAGVNQPQHFGDGTRLSIL.

The rearrangement links TRBV11-3 to TRBJ2-2; 10 bases align to TRBD2. CDR1 is SGHNT, CDR2 YENEEA, per germline. The CDR3 contains 16 residues. Trimming at V came to 3 bases and at J to 4 bases, leaving 5 bases not matched to a gene. This CDR3 reads CASSFTAGGLTGELFF. The DNA for the CDR3 is TGTGCCAGCAGCTTTACAGCGGGGGGGCTCACCGGGGAGCTGTTTTTT.

V and J are TRBV5-6 and TRBJ2-1; perhaps TRBD2 as D (6 bases). Deletions cut 9 bases from V and 4 bases from J, with 20 bases between. The CDR3 length is 15 residues. CDR1 is SGHDT and CDR2 is YYEEEE in the germline V gene. This chain's CDR3 is CATRPRTTRYNEQFF. CDR3 coding DNA: TGTGCCACCCGTCCTCGGACTACTCGATACAATGAGCAGTTCTTC.

The sample holds one count of this clone. The chain recombines TRBV29-1 with TRBJ2-5, with 7 nucleotides matching TRBD2. The V gene's germline CDR1 is SQVTM and CDR2 ANQGSEA. The length of the CDR3 is 13 residues. The CDR3 reads CSAAAGPQETQYF. The CDR3 region has the DNA TGCAGTGCTGCAGCGGGGCCCCAAGAGACCCAGTACTTC.

This rearrangement joins TRBV6-6 to TRBJ2-3, with 8 nucleotides matching TRBD2. J lost 2 bases, V lost 11 bases, and 6 bases had no gene match. There are 13 residues in the CDR3. CDR1 MNHNY and CDR2 SVGAGI come from the germline V gene (reference sequence). Here the CDR3 DNA reads TGTGCCTCCCGGGGGGGGATCACAGATACGCAGTATTTT. It translates to CASRGGITDTQYF.

This clone was seen only once. V gene TRBV3-1 (or the pseudogene TRBV3-2) combines with J gene TRBJ1-4, with TRBD1 matching 8 bases. This CDR3 region has 16 residues. Trimming removed 4 bases from V and 2 bases from J; junction bases left unmatched: 6. CDR1 is LGHDT and CDR2 is YNNKEL in the germline V gene (reference sequence). DNA of the CDR3: TGTGCCAGCAGCCCCCGGGACAGGCCCACTAATGAAAAACTGTTTTTT. Translation: CASSPRDRPTNEKLFF.